This T cell receptor (beta chain) is from a study of CD8 T cells in ankylosing spondylitis. Study observations and caveats: With a CD8+ phenotype, disease-linked clones were relatively rare in peripheral blood. Reports say disease-linked clones showed up significantly more in matched ankylosing spondylitis synovial fluid. There was a TCR beta motif, made of several highly homologous variants, that appeared characteristic of ankylosing spondylitis blood.

Quantitative 5'-RACE was performed with molecular barcodes, and it yielded the TCR beta libraries. TCRdb re-derived calls from the 5' RACE reads in MiXCR, one entry per CDR3 protein. The sample yields 150,000 or so distinct CDR3 sequences, roughly 18% seen once. In this sample, this clonotype turned up many times. The antigen is unknown. The sample consisted of blood, either unsorted or a sorted T cell fraction (not recorded which). The sequence came from a male donor with ankylosing spondylitis or in good health (not recorded which).

CDR3 nucleotides: TGTGCCAGCAGCTTGATCCCGGGACAGGCCAACACCGGGGAGCTGTTTTTT. Translating it yields CASSLIPGQANTGELFF. J is TRBJ2-2 and V is TRBV5-5, with TRBD1 matching 8 bases. This CDR3 has 17 amino acids. Trimming at V came to 1 base and at J to 2 bases, leaving 7 bases not matched to a gene. The germline gives CDR1 SGHKS, CDR2 YYEKEE (reference sequence).